This TCR beta chain stems from a study of technical replicates of blood from a handful of donors. TCRdb keeps only in-frame clones here, not all; method: immunoSEQ multiplex PCR. Of under 90,000 clones listed, roughly 94% are singletons. The sequencing sample was made of T cells isolated from PBMCs. The receptor was derived from a human donor in good health.

The CDR3 spells CSVHLGLHQETQYF. CDR3 sequence (DNA): TGCAGCGTCCACCTCGGTCTGCACCAAGAGACCCAGTACTTC. The chain uses TRBV29-1 and TRBJ2-5; D is ambiguous. The germline V and J ends were trimmed by 6 bases and 0 bases, with 14 bases remaining between them. The CDR3 has 14 amino acids. Germline CDR1 and CDR2: SQVTM and ANQGSEA.